This T cell receptor (beta chain) was sequenced in a study of cytomegalovirus exposure and HLA in healthy donors. The V gene's germline CDR1 is MRHNA and CDR2 SNTAGT. The CDR3 length is 15 residues. Deletions cut 2 bases from V and 12 bases from J, with 20 bases between. PCR was performed using 60 Vbeta and 13 Jbeta primers. Data came from immunoSEQ multiplex PCR; TCRdb stores just in-frame clones and leaves some out. Among 90,000 to 100,000 clones listed, over 65% were seen once. Material for sequencing was PBMCs. The source is a man aged 25 to 40 in good health and CMV-seronegative. The chain carries TRBV6-4 and TRBJ2-1, with D possibly TRBD1 on 6 matching bases. As DNA, the CDR3 is TGTGCCAGCAGTGACGGGACAACGGCTTTTAAGGGGCAGTTCTTC. This encodes CASSDGTTAFKGQFF.